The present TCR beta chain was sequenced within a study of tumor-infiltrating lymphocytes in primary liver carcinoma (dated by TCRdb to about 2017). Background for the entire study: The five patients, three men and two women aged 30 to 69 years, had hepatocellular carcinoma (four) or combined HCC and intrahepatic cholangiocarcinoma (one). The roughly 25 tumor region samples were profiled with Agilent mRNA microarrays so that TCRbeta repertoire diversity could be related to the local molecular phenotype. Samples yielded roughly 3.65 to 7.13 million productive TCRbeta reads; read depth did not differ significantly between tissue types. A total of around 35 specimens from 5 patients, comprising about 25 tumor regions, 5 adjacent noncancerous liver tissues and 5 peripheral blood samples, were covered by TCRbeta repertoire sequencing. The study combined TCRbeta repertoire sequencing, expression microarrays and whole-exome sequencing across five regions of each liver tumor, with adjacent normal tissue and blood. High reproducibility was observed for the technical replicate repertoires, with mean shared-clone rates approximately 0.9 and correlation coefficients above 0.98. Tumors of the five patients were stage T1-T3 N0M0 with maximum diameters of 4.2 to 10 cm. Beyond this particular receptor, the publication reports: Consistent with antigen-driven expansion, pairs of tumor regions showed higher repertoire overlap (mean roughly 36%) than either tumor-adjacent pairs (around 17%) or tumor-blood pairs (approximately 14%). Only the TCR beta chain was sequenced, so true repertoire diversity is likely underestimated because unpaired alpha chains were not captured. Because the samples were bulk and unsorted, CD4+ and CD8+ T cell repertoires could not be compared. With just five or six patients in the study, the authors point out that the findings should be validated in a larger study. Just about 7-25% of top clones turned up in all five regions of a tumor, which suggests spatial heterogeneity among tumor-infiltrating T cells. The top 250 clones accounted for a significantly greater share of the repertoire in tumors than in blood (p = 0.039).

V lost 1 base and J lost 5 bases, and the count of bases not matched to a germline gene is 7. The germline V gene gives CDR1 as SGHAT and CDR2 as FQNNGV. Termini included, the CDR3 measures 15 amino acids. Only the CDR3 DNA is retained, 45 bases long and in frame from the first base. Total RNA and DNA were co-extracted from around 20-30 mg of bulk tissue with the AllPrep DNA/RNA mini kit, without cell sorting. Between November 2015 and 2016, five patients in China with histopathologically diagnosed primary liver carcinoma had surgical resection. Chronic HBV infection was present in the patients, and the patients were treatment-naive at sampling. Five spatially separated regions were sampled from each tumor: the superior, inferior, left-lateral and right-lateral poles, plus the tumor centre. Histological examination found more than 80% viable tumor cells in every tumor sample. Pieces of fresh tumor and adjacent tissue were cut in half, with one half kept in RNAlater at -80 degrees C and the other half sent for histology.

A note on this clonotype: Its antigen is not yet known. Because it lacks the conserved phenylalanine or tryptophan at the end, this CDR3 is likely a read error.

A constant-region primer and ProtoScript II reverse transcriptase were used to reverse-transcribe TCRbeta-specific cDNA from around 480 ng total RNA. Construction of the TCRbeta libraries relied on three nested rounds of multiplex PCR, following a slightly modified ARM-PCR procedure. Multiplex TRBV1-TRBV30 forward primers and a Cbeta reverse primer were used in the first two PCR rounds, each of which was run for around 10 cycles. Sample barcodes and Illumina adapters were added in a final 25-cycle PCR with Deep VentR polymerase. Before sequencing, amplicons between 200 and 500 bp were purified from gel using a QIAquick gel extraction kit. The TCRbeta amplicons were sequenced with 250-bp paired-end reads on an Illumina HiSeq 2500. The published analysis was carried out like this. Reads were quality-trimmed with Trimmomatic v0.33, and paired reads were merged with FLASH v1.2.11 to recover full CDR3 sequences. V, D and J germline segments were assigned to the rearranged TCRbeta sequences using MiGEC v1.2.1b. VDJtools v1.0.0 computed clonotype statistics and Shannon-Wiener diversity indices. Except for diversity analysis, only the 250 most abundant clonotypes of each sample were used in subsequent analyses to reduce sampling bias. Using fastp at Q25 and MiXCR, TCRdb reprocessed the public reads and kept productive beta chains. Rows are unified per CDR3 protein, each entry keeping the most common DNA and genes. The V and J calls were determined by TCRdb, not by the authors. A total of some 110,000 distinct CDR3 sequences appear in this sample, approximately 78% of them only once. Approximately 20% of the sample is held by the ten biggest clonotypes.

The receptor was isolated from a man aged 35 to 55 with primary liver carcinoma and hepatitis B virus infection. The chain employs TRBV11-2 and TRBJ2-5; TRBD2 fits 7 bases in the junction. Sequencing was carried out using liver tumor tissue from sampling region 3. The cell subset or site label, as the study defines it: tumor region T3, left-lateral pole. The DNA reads TGTGCCAGCAGCTTAGGGGCTAGCGGACTGGAGACCCAGTACCTC. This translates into CASSLGASGLETQYL.